The next 30 T cell receptor beta chains were all read from a single sample in a study of human CD8 memory T cell subsets. Investigators built TCR beta libraries using UMI-labeled 5' RACE. TCRdb re-analyzed the 5' RACE reads; it lists each CDR3 protein once, without DNA. With about 7,000 distinct CDR3 sequences in the sample, the ten largest clones hold approximately 20%. Sample: CD8+ stem-like memory T cells (TSCM and TCM) sorted from PBMCs. Subset reported: stem-like memory CD8 T cells (TSTEM), CCR7+ PD-1- TIGIT-. The receptors shown here come from a human donor in good health.

The chain links TRBV7-6 to TRBJ2-5; there is no DNA to check the TCRdb D call of TRBD2. This CDR3 spans 18 amino acids. CDR1 SGHVS and CDR2 FNYEAQ come from the germline V gene. CDR3 in amino acids: CASSSYEPGLAGTETQYF. Based on the CDR3 plus reference TRBV7-6 and TRBJ2-5, the full variable domain is GAGVSQSPRYKVTKRGQDVALRCDPISGHVSLYWYRQALGQGPEFLTYFNYEAQQDKSGLPNDRFSAERPEGSISTLTIQRTEQRDSAMYRCASSSYEPGLAGTETQYFGPGTRLLVL.

This clonotype is deemed medium-sized by its frequency. The chain employs TRBV28 and TRBJ1-1. Germline CDR1 MDHEN, CDR2 SYDVKM. This CDR3 has 11 amino acids. The CDR3 loop reads CATLLVTEAFF.

This sequence joins TRBV19 and TRBJ2-2. Germline loops: CDR1 LNHDA, CDR2 SQIVND (reference sequence). The CDR3 has 13 residues. The chain's CDR3 is CASSIAVTGELFF.

The chain combines TRBV28 with TRBJ1-2. Germline loops: CDR1 MDHEN, CDR2 SYDVKM. CDR3 length: 16 amino acids. CDR3 protein: CASSLGEGAFNYGYTF.

The rearrangement uses TRBV15 and TRBJ2-2. This CDR3 region has 13 residues. The germline CDR1 and CDR2 sequences are LNHNV and YYDKDF (reference sequence). The CDR3 sequence is CATSRDRAGELFF.

CDR3: CASSRKGTSGYNEQFF. The chain employs TRBV7-9 and TRBJ2-1; the TCRdb D gene call, TRBD2, has no DNA to confirm it. CDR1 is SEHNR, CDR2 FQNEAQ, per germline (reference sequence). The CDR3 consists of 16 residues. Full variable domain (missing parts from reference TRBV7-9 and TRBJ2-1): DTGVSQNPRHKITKRGQNVTFRCDPISEHNRLYWYRQTLGQGPEFLTYFQNEAQLEKSRLLSDRFSAERPKGSFSTLEIQRTEQGDSAMYLCASSRKGTSGYNEQFFGPGTRLTVL.

CDR3: CASTIGGISYNEQFF. The V gene is TRBV19, the J gene TRBJ2-1; the D call of TRBD1 rests on TCRdb alone, since no DNA is present to check it. Germline loops: CDR1 LNHDA, CDR2 SQIVND (reference sequence). The CDR3 contains 15 residues. Full variable domain (missing parts from reference TRBV19 and TRBJ2-1): DGGITQSPKYLFRKEGQNVTLSCEQNLNHDAMYWYRQDPGQGLRLIYYSQIVNDFQKGDIAEGYSVSREKKESFPLTVTSAQKNPTAFYLCASTIGGISYNEQFFGPGTRLTVL.

The chain is built from TRBV20-1 and TRBJ2-5. CDR1 is DFQATT, CDR2 SNEGSKA, per germline (reference sequence). CDR3 length equals 15 residues. CDR3 loop: CSARDAEDLRETQYF.

This rearrangement joins TRBV14 to TRBJ2-2; without DNA, the TCRdb call of TRBD1 cannot be checked. CDR1 SGHDN and CDR2 FVKESK come from the germline V gene. The CDR3 spans 14 residues. The CDR3 region is CASSQWQGTGELFF.

This chain uses TRBV11-2 with TRBJ2-7. Germline V lookup: CDR1 SGHAT, CDR2 FQNNGV. This CDR3 is 13 amino acids long. The CDR3 here is CASSHEFPYEQYF.

The gene calls are TRBV7-9 and TRBJ2-3; the TCRdb call, TRBD1, lacks DNA for checking. The germline V gene has CDR1 SEHNR and CDR2 FQNEAQ (reference sequence). The CDR3 spans 16 residues. The CDR3 region is CASSESGGAGTDTQYF.

This clonotype is medium-sized by frequency. The rearrangement links TRBV5-5 to TRBJ1-4; TCRdb names TRBD1, which stays unverified in the absence of DNA. CDR1 and CDR2 (germline): SGHKS, YYEKEE (reference sequence). There are 13 residues in the CDR3. This CDR3 reads CASIPGGGEKLFF.

The chain combines TRBV6-4 with TRBJ2-1; the TCRdb D gene call, TRBD1, has no DNA to confirm it. Germline CDR1 reads MRHNA; CDR2 reads SNTAGT. There are 17 residues in the CDR3. The CDR3 sequence: CASTSASETRSYNEQFF.

This clonotype ranks as medium-sized in terms of frequency. V gene TRBV29-1 combines with J gene TRBJ1-2; TCRdb gives TRBD1 as the D gene, but with no DNA this cannot be confirmed. Germline V gene sequence: CDR1 SQVTM, CDR2 ANQGSEA. The CDR3 sequence is 13 residues long. CDR3 protein: CSVRRAKPLGYTF.

This clonotype is classed as medium-sized by frequency. This chain uses TRBV7-6 with TRBJ2-7; without DNA, the TCRdb call of TRBD2 cannot be checked. Germline V CDR1 and CDR2: SGHVS, FNYEAQ. This CDR3 is built from 16 residues. This chain's CDR3 is CASSLGGGRALDEQYF.

The chain recombines TRBV13 with TRBJ2-7; TCRdb's D call, TRBD2, is unchecked because there is no DNA. The CDR3 loop spans 14 amino acids. Germline CDR1 reads PRHDT; CDR2 reads FYEKMQ (reference sequence). The chain's CDR3 is CASSLQSNYYEQYF.

This sequence joins TRBV5-1 and TRBJ2-1; the D call of TRBD2 rests on TCRdb alone, since no DNA is present to check it. The CDR3 has 16 residues. Germline loops: CDR1 SGHRS, CDR2 YFSETQ. CDR3 residues: CASSPASGQTYNEQFF.

This rearrangement joins TRBV20-1 to TRBJ2-3; the D call from TCRdb, TRBD1, cannot be confirmed without DNA. This CDR3 contains 16 residues. CDR1 and CDR2 from the germline V gene are DFQATT and SNEGSKA (reference sequence). The CDR3 spells CSARGRRGTSTDTQYF.

The gene calls are TRBV6-4 and TRBJ2-1; TCRdb's D call, TRBD2, is unchecked because there is no DNA. This CDR3 is 18 amino acids long. Germline V gene sequence: CDR1 MRHNA, CDR2 SNTAGT. CDR3 sequence: CASSAAPGLGFSYNEQFF.

The chain has TRBV20-1 and TRBJ2-3; checking the TCRdb D call of TRBD2 is not possible without DNA. The CDR3 has 18 residues. Germline CDR1 DFQATT, CDR2 SNEGSKA (reference sequence). This CDR3 reads CSALSGAGVSYGTDTQYF.

This rearrangement joins TRBV11-2 to TRBJ2-7. This CDR3 is built from 14 residues. The germline CDR1 and CDR2 sequences are SGHAT and FQNNGV. CDR3 residues: CASSLDLTPSEQYF.

The genes are TRBV18 and TRBJ2-1; there is no DNA to check the TCRdb D call of TRBD2. The CDR3 is 18 residues long. Looked up from germline, CDR1 is KGHSH and CDR2 is LQKENI. CDR3 amino acids: CASSLRTSGSFFDNEQFF.

V usage is TRBV20-1 and J usage is TRBJ2-4. CDR3 length: 14 amino acids. Per the germline V gene, CDR1 is DFQATT and CDR2 is SNEGSKA (reference sequence). CDR3 sequence reads: CSARIELAKNIQYF.

The V and J genes are TRBV19 and TRBJ2-4. This CDR3 region has 13 residues. Germline CDR1 reads LNHDA; CDR2 reads SQIVND (reference sequence). The CDR3 reads CASKGLDKNIQYF.

The chain's CDR3 is CASSILPGTGPYNEQFF. The chain is built from TRBV28 and TRBJ2-1; TCRdb's D call of TRBD2 is untestable without DNA. The CDR3 is 17 amino acids. The V gene's germline CDR1 is MDHEN and CDR2 SYDVKM.

V usage is TRBV28 and J usage is TRBJ1-6. In germline, CDR1 is MDHEN, CDR2 SYDVKM. This CDR3 spans 18 amino acids. CDR3 residues: CASSPMVDSGTLNSPLHF.

This chain connects TRBV5-6 to TRBJ1-1; as DNA is missing, the TRBD1 call by TCRdb cannot be tested. CDR3 length equals 14 residues. In germline, CDR1 is SGHDT, CDR2 YYEEEE. The CDR3 sequence: CASSADVKGADAFF.

The chain has TRBV14 and TRBJ2-3; the TCRdb D gene call, TRBD2, has no DNA to confirm it. In germline, CDR1 is SGHDN, CDR2 FVKESK. This CDR3 contains 16 residues. The CDR3 reads CASNQGREGRRDTQYF.

This clonotype is medium-sized (0.01 to 0.1%) by frequency. The chain recombines TRBV7-9 with TRBJ1-2. In germline, CDR1 is SEHNR, CDR2 FQNEAQ (reference sequence). The CDR3 has 12 residues. The CDR3 sequence: CASSSDAGGYTF.

The chain joins TRBV6-5 to TRBJ2-3; TCRdb lists TRBD2, though no DNA is available to test this call. The germline V gene encodes CDR1 MNHEY and CDR2 SVGAGI. This CDR3 region has 15 residues. This chain's CDR3 is CASTPLADPTDTQYF.